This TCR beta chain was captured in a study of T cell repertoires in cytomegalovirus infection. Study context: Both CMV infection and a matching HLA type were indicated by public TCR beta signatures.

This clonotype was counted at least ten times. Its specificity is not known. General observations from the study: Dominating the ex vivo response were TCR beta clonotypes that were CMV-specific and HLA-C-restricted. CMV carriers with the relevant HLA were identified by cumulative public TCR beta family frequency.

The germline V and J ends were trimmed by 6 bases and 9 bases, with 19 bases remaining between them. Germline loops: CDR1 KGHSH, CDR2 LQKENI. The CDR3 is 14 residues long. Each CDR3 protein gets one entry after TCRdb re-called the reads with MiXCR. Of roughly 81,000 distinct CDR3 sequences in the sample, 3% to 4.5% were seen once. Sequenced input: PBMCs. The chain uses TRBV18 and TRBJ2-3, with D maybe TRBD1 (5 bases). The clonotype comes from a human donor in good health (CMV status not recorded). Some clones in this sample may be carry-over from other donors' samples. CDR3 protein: CASSPARDRPTQYF. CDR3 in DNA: TGTGCCAGCTCCCCCGCTAGAGACAGACCCACGCAGTATTTT.